This entry is about one TCR beta chain. The CDR3 contains 14 residues. Germline CDR1 reads MNHNS; CDR2 reads SASEGT. After removal of 3 bases from V and 11 bases from J, the junction contained 5 bases not matched to a gene. The source of the sample is a study of cytomegalovirus exposure and HLA in healthy donors. Profiling relied on immunoSEQ multiplex PCR, and the TCRdb table lists in-frame clones only, not all of them. In the table there are approximately 65,000 clones, roughly nine tenths of which are singletons. Material for sequencing was PBMCs. The receptor was isolated from a man aged 18 to 30 in good health and CMV-seronegative. V is TRBV6-1 and J is TRBJ1-4; 11 bases align to TRBD1. This CDR3 reads CASSEGTGGLKLFF. CDR3 nucleotides: TGTGCCAGCAGTGAGGGGACAGGGGGGCTGAAACTGTTTTTT.